Below, one T cell receptor beta chain is given with its context. Mismatch with germline at one junction end may stem from a read error. The assay was immunoSEQ multiplex PCR, and TCRdb's table has in-frame clones only and misses some. Of 220,000 or so clones in the sample, around 90% are singletons; the top ten hold around 15%. The sample comes from a study of blood T cell repertoires in COVID-19. Per the germline V gene, CDR1 is LNHDA and CDR2 is SQIVND (reference sequence). The length of the CDR3 is 14 residues. The chain employs TRBV19 and TRBJ1-5; possible D gene TRBD1, 5 bases. The TCR sequence derives from a woman aged 50 to 60 with acute COVID-19. Sequencing was carried out using PBMCs or T cells enriched from blood (not recorded which). DNA of the CDR3: TGTGCGAGTAAGGGGATAGGGAGCAATCAGCCCCAGCATTTT. It yields the protein CASKGIGSNQPQHF. The full variable domain, with the rest looked up from reference TRBV19 and TRBJ1-5, is DGGITQSPKYLFRKEGQNVTLSCEQNLNHDAMYWYRQDPGQGLRLIYYSQIVNDFQKGDIAEGYSVSREKKESFPLTVTSAQKNPTAFYLCASKGIGSNQPQHFGDGTRLSIL.